The 6 T cell receptor beta chains presented below share a single source sample, sequenced in a study of CD8+ T cells in alopecia areata. Extracted from the samples, RNA was reverse transcribed into cDNA to serve as the sequencing template. Generated by immunoSEQ multiplex PCR, the TCRdb table keeps only in-frame clones and is missing some. The table has around 190,000 clones, roughly 64% seen once. Treatment here: oral pan-JAK inhibitor, 5-10 mg twice daily. The material sequenced was CD4+ T cells sorted from blood, taken at week 4, from a patient treated with tofacitinib. The source is a human donor with alopecia areata.

The genes are TRBV29-1 and TRBJ1-2, with 7 bases fitting TRBD1. The CDR3 is made up of 13 amino acids. CDR1 SQVTM and CDR2 ANQGSEA come from the germline V gene. The ends lost 4 bases at V and 1 base at J; junction bases unmatched: 3. The CDR3 loop reads CSVGWDSNYGYTF. In nucleotides, the CDR3 is TGCAGCGTTGGATGGGACAGTAACTATGGCTACACCTTC. The variable domain in full, completed from reference TRBV29-1 and TRBJ1-2, reads SAVISQKPSRDICQRGTSLTIQCQVDSQVTMMFWYRQQPGQSLTLIATANQGSEATYESGFVIDKFPISRPNLTFSTLTVSNMSPEDSSIYLCSVGWDSNYGYTFGSGTRLTVV.

The chain carries TRBV6-5 and TRBJ1-5; TRBD1 is a possible D gene (5 bases). The length of the CDR3 is 14 residues. Germline V gives CDR1 MNHEY, CDR2 SVGAGI. The V end was cut by 5 bases, the J end by 3 bases, with 11 bases between. CDR3 residues: CASSDGGNNQPQHF. Written as DNA, the CDR3 is TGTGCCAGCAGTGACGGGGGAAACAATCAGCCCCAGCATTTT.

This chain joins TRBV28 and TRBJ2-7, with D possibly being TRBD2 (5 bases). The CDR3 loop spans 11 amino acids. Trimming removed 8 bases from V and 4 bases from J, with 9 bases in between. The germline gives CDR1 MDHEN, CDR2 SYDVKM. The CDR3 DNA is TGTGCCAGCGGGAGCTTTTACGAGCAGTACTTC. Its protein product is CASGSFYEQYF.

The V gene is TRBV9, the J gene TRBJ2-3; D is possibly TRBD2 (7 bases). The CDR3 covers 14 residues. Trimming pared 4 bases from V and 6 bases from J, leaving 15 bases between. In germline, CDR1 is SGDLS, CDR2 YYNGEE. CDR3 sequence reads: CASSRGGAGDTQYF. In DNA, the CDR3 is TGTGCCAGCAGCCGAGGGGGGGCTGGCGATACGCAGTATTTT. Using reference TRBV9 and TRBJ2-3 for the parts outside the CDR3, the full variable domain is DSGVTQTPKHLITATGQRVTLRCSPRSGDLSVYWYQQSLDQGLQFLIQYYNGEERAKGNILERFSAQQFPDLHSELNLSSLELGDSALYFCASSRGGAGDTQYFGPGTRLTVL.

This sequence joins TRBV30 and TRBJ2-3, with 12 bases lining up with TRBD2. CDR3 length: 16 residues. V lost 0 bases to trimming and J lost 10 bases; unmatched junction nucleotides: 11. Germline V gene lookup returns CDR1 GTSNPN and CDR2 SVGIG (reference sequence). CDR3 in DNA: TGTGCCTGGAGTGTACAGACTAGCGGGGGCCTCGTTGCGCAGTATTTT. This sequence encodes CAWSVQTSGGLVAQYF.

The chain couples TRBV5-1 to TRBJ2-7, with D perhaps TRBD1 (5 bases). CDR1 is SGHRS and CDR2 is YFSETQ in the germline V gene. This CDR3 is 14 amino acids long. V was pared by 1 base and J by 2 bases, with 10 bases between. The CDR3 spells CASSLRSGPYEQYF. The CDR3 DNA sequence: TGCGCCAGCAGCTTGCGTTCAGGGCCCTACGAGCAGTACTTC.